This is a list of T cell receptor beta chains from one sample in a study of identical twins. TCRdb fed the 5' RACE reads into MiXCR, producing one record per CDR3 protein. This table holds some 1,600,000 distinct CDR3 sequences, roughly 35% found once. Sample: cord blood. The receptors were sampled from a newborn girl in good health. Each CDR3 is given with its conserved first and last residue. Fields, in order: D gene, J gene, V gene, clone size, CDR3 protein, CDR3 DNA. D genes are given only for firm matches. Where a row states a size, it is once, few, many or the class of an expanded clone; other rows omit it.

>-|TRBJ2-3|TRBV7-9|-
CASSPGLGATDTQYF
TGTGCCAGCAGCCCGGGGTTGGGGGCCACAGATACGCAGTATTTT
>TRBD2|TRBJ2-3|TRBV2|-
CAPTSGRTDTQYF
TGTGCCCCCACTAGCGGGAGAACAGATACGCAGTATTTT
>-|TRBJ1-6|TRBV12-3/TRBV12-4|few
CASGTGVHSPLHF
TGTGCCAGCGGGACCGGGGTTCATTCACCCCTCCACTTT
>-|TRBJ2-1|TRBV5-5|-
CASSPLPVVGNNEQFF
TGTGCCAGCAGCCCGCTCCCCGTAGTGGGTAACAATGAGCAGTTCTTC
>-|TRBJ2-4|TRBV18|few
CASSPPGGLAKNIQYF
TGTGCCAGCTCACCTCCGGGGGGCCTAGCCAAAAACATTCAGTACTTC
>-|TRBJ2-1|TRBV28|few
CASSFGLGNEQFF
TGTGCCAGCAGTTTTGGGTTAGGGAATGAGCAGTTCTTC
>-|TRBJ1-6|TRBV20-1|-
CSARDPDSYLSYNSPLHF
TGCAGTGCTAGAGACCCAGACAGTTATCTCTCCTATAATTCACCCCTCCACTTT
>-|TRBJ2-5|TRBV5-1|few
CASSLSSGSQETQYF
TGCGCCAGCAGCTTATCCTCCGGGTCCCAAGAGACCCAGTACTTC
>TRBD1|TRBJ1-1|TRBV5-6|few
CASSSGTGLMNTEAFF
TGTGCCAGCAGTTCCGGGACAGGGCTCATGAACACTGAAGCTTTCTTT
>-|TRBJ2-1|TRBV5-1|-
CASSAMDLYNEQFF
TGCGCCAGCAGCGCCATGGACCTCTACAATGAGCAGTTCTTC
>-|TRBJ2-4|TRBV18|-
CASSPSKKILAKNIQYF
TGTGCCAGCTCACCTTCCAAGAAGATTCTGGCCAAAAACATTCAGTACTTC
>-|TRBJ1-2|TRBV5-5|-
CASSSDRNVYGYTF
TGTGCCAGCAGCTCAGACAGGAATGTCTATGGCTACACCTTC